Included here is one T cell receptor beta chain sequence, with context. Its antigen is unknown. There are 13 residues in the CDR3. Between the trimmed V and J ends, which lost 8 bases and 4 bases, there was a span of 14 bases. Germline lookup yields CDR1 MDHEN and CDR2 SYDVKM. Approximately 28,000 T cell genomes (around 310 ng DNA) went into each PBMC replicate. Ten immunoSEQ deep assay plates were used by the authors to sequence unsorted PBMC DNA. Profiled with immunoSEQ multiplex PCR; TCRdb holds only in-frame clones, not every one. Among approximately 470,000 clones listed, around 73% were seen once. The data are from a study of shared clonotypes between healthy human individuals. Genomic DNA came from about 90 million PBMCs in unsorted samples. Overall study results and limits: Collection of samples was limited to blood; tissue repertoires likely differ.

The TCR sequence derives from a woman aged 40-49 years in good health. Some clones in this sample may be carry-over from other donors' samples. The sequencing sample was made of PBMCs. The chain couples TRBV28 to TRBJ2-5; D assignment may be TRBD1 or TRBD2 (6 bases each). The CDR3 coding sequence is TGTGCCAGCCGTTGGGGGGCTCGAGAGACCCAGTACTTC. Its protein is CASRWGARETQYF.